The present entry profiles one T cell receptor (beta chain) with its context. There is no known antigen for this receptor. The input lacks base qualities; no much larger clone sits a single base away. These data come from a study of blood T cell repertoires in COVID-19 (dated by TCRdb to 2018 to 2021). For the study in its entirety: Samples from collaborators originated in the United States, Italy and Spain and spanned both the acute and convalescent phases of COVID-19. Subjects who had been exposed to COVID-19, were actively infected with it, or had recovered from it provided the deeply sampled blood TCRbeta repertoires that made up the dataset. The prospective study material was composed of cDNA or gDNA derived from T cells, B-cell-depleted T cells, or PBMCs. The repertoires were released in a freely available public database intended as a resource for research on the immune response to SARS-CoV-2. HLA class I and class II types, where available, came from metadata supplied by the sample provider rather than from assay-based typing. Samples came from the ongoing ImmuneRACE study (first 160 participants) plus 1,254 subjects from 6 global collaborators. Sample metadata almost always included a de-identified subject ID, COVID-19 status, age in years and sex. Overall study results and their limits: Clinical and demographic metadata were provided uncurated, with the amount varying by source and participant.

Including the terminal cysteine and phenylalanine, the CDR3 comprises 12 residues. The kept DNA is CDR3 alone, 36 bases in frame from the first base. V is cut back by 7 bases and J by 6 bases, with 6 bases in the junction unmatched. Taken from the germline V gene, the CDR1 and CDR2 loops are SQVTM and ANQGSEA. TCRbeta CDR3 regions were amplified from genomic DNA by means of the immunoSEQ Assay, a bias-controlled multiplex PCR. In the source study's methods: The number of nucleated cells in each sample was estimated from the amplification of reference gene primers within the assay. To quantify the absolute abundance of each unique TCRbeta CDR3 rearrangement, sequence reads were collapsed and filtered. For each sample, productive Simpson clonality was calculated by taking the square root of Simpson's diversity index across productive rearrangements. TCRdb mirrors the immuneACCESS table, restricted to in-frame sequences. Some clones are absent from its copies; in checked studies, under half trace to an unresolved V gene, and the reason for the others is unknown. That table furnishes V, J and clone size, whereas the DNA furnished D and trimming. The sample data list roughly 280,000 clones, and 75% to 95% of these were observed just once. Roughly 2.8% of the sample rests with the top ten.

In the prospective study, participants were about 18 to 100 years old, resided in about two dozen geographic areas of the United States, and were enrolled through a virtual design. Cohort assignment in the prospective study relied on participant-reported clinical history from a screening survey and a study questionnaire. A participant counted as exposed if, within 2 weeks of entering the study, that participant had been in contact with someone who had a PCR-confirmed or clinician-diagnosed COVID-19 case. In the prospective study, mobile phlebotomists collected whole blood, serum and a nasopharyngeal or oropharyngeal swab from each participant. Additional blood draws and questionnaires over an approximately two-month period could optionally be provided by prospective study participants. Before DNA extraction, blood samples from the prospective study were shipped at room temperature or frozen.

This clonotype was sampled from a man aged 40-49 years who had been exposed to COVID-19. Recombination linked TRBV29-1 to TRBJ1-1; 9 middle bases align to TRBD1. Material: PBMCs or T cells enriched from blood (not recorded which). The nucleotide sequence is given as TGCAGCGCTGACACAGGGGGCGCTGAAGCTTTCTTT. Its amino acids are CSADTGGAEAFF.